What follows is one T cell receptor (beta chain) and its context. This clonotype was seen ten or more times. The antigen this receptor binds is unknown. No base quality information exists; no much larger clone differs at one position. The time point label of this sample denotes: newly diagnosed GD, antithyroid drugs for less than 3 months. RNA was extracted from PBMCs in TRIzol for both TCR sequencing and RNA sequencing. The diagnosis of Graves' disease was made according to American Thyroid Association guidelines. The patients came from an endocrinology department in Xi'an, China. Each patient gave about 8.1 milliliters of peripheral blood, collected in an EDTA anticoagulant tube. PBMCs were isolated by Ficoll Paque Plus density gradient separation without further T cell sorting. An Agilent 2100 Bioanalyzer and agarose gel were used to check RNA quality, while a NanoDrop 2000 measured RNA concentration.

Preparation of the library involved multiplex PCR. The sequencing machine was an Illumina HiSeq 4000. iRepertoire HTBI primers and Arm-PCR amplification of CDR3 regions were used to construct TCR beta libraries. PCR products were gel purified before sequencing. The study's own analysis went as follows. Gene usage analysis of CDR3 amino acid clonotypes used the roughly 60 TRBV and 12 to 15 TRBJ segments found across samples. COPE and FqMerger were used to merge filtered high-quality paired reads into contigs. BLAST was used to align contigs to IMGT TRBV, TRBD and TRBJ reference genes, with CDR3 defined following IMGT. Highly expanded clones were defined as clonotypes with a frequency above 0.1%. Shannon entropy was used to measure repertoire diversity, and the Gini coefficient was used to measure V-J evenness. A clonotype found in more than one individual was treated as public. Clones were called with MiXCR by TCRdb after fastp trimmed the public reads at Q25, and only in-frame beta chains were retained. Every distinct CDR3 protein forms one entry, paired with its most common genes and DNA. These V and J calls rely on TCRdb rather than the paper's analysis. The sample records roughly 420,000 distinct CDR3 sequences, 15% to 18% of which are singletons. The ten largest make up over 20% of the sample.

The sample is drawn from a study of regulatory T cells in long-lasting Graves disease (dated by TCRdb to the early 2020s). About the study as a whole: In the newly diagnosed Graves' disease group, patients had been taking antithyroid drugs for less than 3 months. A total of around 33 samples were covered by TCR sequencing, comprising roughly 13 persistent and about 20 newly diagnosed Graves' disease patients. Patients with persistent Graves' disease were compared with patients with newly diagnosed Graves' disease using TCR sequencing and RNA sequencing of peripheral blood. The study took place in China and was registered as a clinical trial.

Spanning cysteine to phenylalanine, the CDR3 consists of 15 amino acids. The sequence is cut down to CDR3 DNA, 45 bases in frame from base 1. From a lookup of the germline V gene (reference sequence), CDR1 and CDR2 are LGHDT and YNNKEL. Here V drops 1 base and J drops 2 bases, and the junction holds 5 bases not matched to any gene. Study-wide findings and limitations: Sequencing and analysis were restricted to the TCR beta chain. Only peripheral blood was studied, because thyroid tissue, the primary lesion, was inaccessible. Persistent disease showed preferential use of TRBV28, TRBJ1-2 and TRBJ2-5, whereas newly diagnosed disease favored TRBV20-1 and TRBJ2-1. The small sample size was acknowledged by the authors as a limitation that may reduce accuracy. Persistent Graves' disease patients showed lower TCR Shannon entropy and fewer highly expanded clones than newly diagnosed patients, suggesting clonal expansion. Patients with persistent disease shared more public clonotypes (about 3,000) than newly diagnosed patients did (approximately 1,000).

The receptor was isolated from a female donor with Graves disease. Material: peripheral blood mononuclear cells (PBMCs), obtained at new diagnosis, from a patient treated with antithyroid drugs. The chain uses TRBV3-1 and TRBJ2-7; 7 bases in the junction line up with TRBD1. In nucleotides, the sequence is TGTGCCAGCAGCCAAGGGGACAGACACACCTACGAGCAGTACTTC. Translated, it reads CASSQGDRHTYEQYF.